Ten or more counts support the clone carrying this T cell receptor beta chain. Its antigen remains unknown. This clone may be a read error of a much larger clone one base away. These data are taken from a study of tumor-infiltrating lymphocytes in glioblastoma multiforme. CDR1 DFQATT and CDR2 SNEGSKA come from the germline V gene (reference sequence). This CDR3 has 13 residues. TCRB libraries came from RNA via three nested multiplex PCR rounds. These TCRB libraries lack any described unique molecular identifiers. TCRdb independently ran MiXCR on the multiplex PCR reads; one entry per CDR3 protein. The sample has almost 15,000 distinct CDR3 sequences, 70% to 75% seen once; the top ten hold just under 50%. Study results and limitations: Detected clone frequencies may not reflect cell counts, being RNA-based. The T cells in this sample were not sorted into functional subsets. The TCR and somatic mutation analysis included just one glioblastoma patient.

J is TRBJ1-3 and V is TRBV20-1; no reliable D call. This TCR derives from a male donor with glioblastoma. Specimen: brain tumor tissue. CDR3 sequence (DNA): TGCAGTGCTAGAGAACCGTCTGGAAACACCACATATTTT. Amino acid sequence: CSAREPSGNTTYF.